This T cell receptor beta chain was sequenced during a study of PD-1 blockade in classical Hodgkin lymphoma. About this clone itself: Its antigen is as yet unknown.

TCRdb's table, derived via immunoSEQ multiplex PCR, lists solely in-frame clones and lacks some. The sample consists of approximately 89,000 clones, about 83% of them appearing once. The time point denotes: cycle 4 day 1 (C4D1), after five to seven weeks of nivolumab. Each patient relapsed following autologous stem cell transplantation, and prior brentuximab vedotin exposure differed. Germline V CDR1 and CDR2: ENHRY, SYGVKD. With 10 bases clipped from V and 2 bases from J, the junction kept 7 bases outside the gene matches. The CDR3 is 15 residues long. Regarding the study as a whole: Whereas CD4+ TCR diversity had risen significantly by C4D1, CD8+ TCR diversity had not. Although disease activity or prior therapy may be involved, causes of the repertoire differences remain undefined. Complete responders had baseline diversity similar to newly diagnosed patients. Individuals who commenced nivolumab within less than 1 year of ASCT were excluded.

This TCR derives from a human donor with classical Hodgkin lymphoma. The sample consisted of peripheral blood mononuclear cells (PBMCs), taken before the fourth cycle of nivolumab. The genes are TRBV10-3 and TRBJ1-5, with 11 bases matching TRBD1. The CDR3 DNA follows: TGTGCCACCGGACAGGGGGCAAGGGGCAATCAGCCCCAGCATTTT. Amino acid sequence: CATGQGARGNQPQHF.